A selection of T cell receptor beta chains follows, all from one sample in a study of shared clonotypes between healthy human individuals. Some clones are missing from TCRdb's copy, which holds only in-frame ones; the method was immunoSEQ multiplex PCR. Here the sample spans 1.4 million or so clones, approximately 98.5% being singletons. The source material was naive CD4+ T cells sorted from blood. All receptors derive from a man aged 25 to 40 in good health. The CDR3 runs from the conserved cysteine through the conserved F or W. D genes are given only for firm matches. Size tells how often a clone was seen (once, few, many) or the class of an expanded clone, and some rows leave it out.

TRBD2	TRBV27	.	TRBJ2-7	TGTGCCAGCAGTTTCTCACTAGCGGGAGGGCCGGAACTTCGGAGAGAGCAGTACTTC	CASSFSLAGGPELRREQYF
.	TRBV5-6	.	TRBJ1-2	TGTGCCAGCAGCGTGGACCGTCACGGGGGCTACACCTTC	CASSVDRHGGYTF
.	TRBV9	.	TRBJ1-5	TGTGCCAGCAGCGTAGATGGGTTCCATGATCAGCCCCAGCATTTT	CASSVDGFHDQPQHF
TRBD2	TRBV2	.	TRBJ2-1	TGTGCCAGCATCTCCCTAGCGGGAAGGGGCGGTGAGCAGTTCTTC	CASISLAGRGGEQFF
TRBD1	TRBV14	once	TRBJ2-7	TGTGCCAGCAGCCAAGAGAGGATGACAGGGAGAGGGTACGAGCAGTACTTC	CASSQERMTGRGYEQYF
TRBD2	TRBV19	.	TRBJ2-1	TGTGCCAGTAGTTCCCTGGATAGCGGGGTACGCTCCTACAATGAGCAGTTCTTC	CASSSLDSGVRSYNEQFF
.	TRBV18	.	TRBJ2-5	TGTGCCAGCTCACCTGGCAGGGACGAGACCCAGTACTTC	CASSPGRDETQYF
.	TRBV7-2	.	TRBJ1-1	TGTGCCAGCAGCTTACCCGGGGTGCTCGAAGCTTTCTTT	CASSLPGVLEAFF
.	TRBV7-2	.	TRBJ2-5	TGTGCCAGCAGCTCAACCCTAGAGACCCAGTACTTC	CASSSTLETQYF
TRBD2	TRBV4-2	.	TRBJ2-2	TGTGCCAGCAGCCAAGCAGAGGGACTAGCGGGAGTCGCGGGCGGGGAGCTGTTTTTT	CASSQAEGLAGVAGGELFF
.	TRBV19	.	TRBJ2-7	TGTGCCAGTAGTCCATCCTCCGGGCTGGTACACTACGAGCAGTACTTC	CASSPSSGLVHYEQYF
.	TRBV7-9	.	TRBJ1-2	TGTGCCAGCAGTTTAGGCGGGGAGGTTGGCTACACCTTC	CASSLGGEVGYTF
TRBD2	TRBV19	.	TRBJ2-5	TGTGCCAGTAGTATCCCGGGAGGGAAAAAGACCCAGTACTTC	CASSIPGGKKTQYF
.	TRBV11-2	.	TRBJ2-7	TGTGCCAGCAGCTTAACGGGGGAGTACTACGAGCAGTACTTC	CASSLTGEYYEQYF
TRBD1	TRBV28	.	TRBJ1-4	TGTGCCAGCAGTTTCGGGACAGAAAATGAAAAACTGTTTTTT	CASSFGTENEKLFF
.	TRBV10-1	.	TRBJ2-3	TGCGCCAGCAGTGAGTCTACTCTCCATACGCAGTATTTT	CASSESTLHTQYF
.	TRBV28	.	TRBJ2-7	TGTGCCAGCACTCCCTGGCAGAGCTACGAGCAGTACTTC	CASTPWQSYEQYF
.	TRBV7-9	once	TRBJ2-5	TGTGCCAGCAGCCACAGGGAGACCCAGTACTTC	CASSHRETQYF
TRBD2	TRBV9	.	TRBJ2-3	TGTGCCAGCAGCGTAAGAGAGCGGGAGACAGATACGCAGTATTTT	CASSVRERETDTQYF
.	TRBV28	.	TRBJ2-2	TGTGCCAGCAGTTTCTCCGGGAACACCGGGGAGCTGTTTTTT	CASSFSGNTGELFF
.	TRBV19	.	TRBJ2-1	TGTGCCAGTAGTCCCCGGACGCTTCGCGATGAGCAGTTCTTC	CASSPRTLRDEQFF
.	TRBV2	.	TRBJ2-3	TGTGCCAGCTCCTCCGCGACTAGGGAGGATACGCAGTATTTT	CASSSATREDTQYF
TRBD2	TRBV7-2	.	TRBJ2-3	TGTGCCAGCAGCCGACTAGCGGGCACAGATACGCAGTATTTT	CASSRLAGTDTQYF
TRBD1	TRBV27	once	TRBJ2-3	TGTGCCAGCAGCCGACAGGGAAGCACAGATACGCAGTATTTT	CASSRQGSTDTQYF
TRBD1	TRBV2	.	TRBJ2-5	TGTGCCAGATCAGGGGGCTTCCCTCCCCAAGAGACCCAGTACTTC	CARSGGFPPQETQYF
.	TRBV11-1	.	TRBJ2-7	TGTGCCAGCAGCTTAGCTGGGAGAAGCTCCTACGAGCAGTACTTC	CASSLAGRSSYEQYF
TRBD1	TRBV25-1	.	TRBJ1-4	TGTGCCAGCAGTGCCCCCCGGGACAGGGGTGAAAAACTGTTTTTT	CASSAPRDRGEKLFF
TRBD1	TRBV5-1	once	TRBJ1-1	TGCGCCAGCAGCTCGGGACAGGCCAATGGTCCTGAAGCTTTCTTT	CASSSGQANGPEAFF
.	TRBV6-1	.	TRBJ2-3	TGTGCCACCCGAGGGTCCTGGGGCACAGATACGCAGTATTTT	CATRGSWGTDTQYF
TRBD2	TRBV5-1	.	TRBJ2-1	TGCGCCAGCAGCTTGGGACTAGCGACCTACAATGAGCAGTTCTTC	CASSLGLATYNEQFF
.	TRBV28	.	TRBJ1-5	TGTGCCAGCAGGGGCAGCTTCAATCAGCCCCAGCATTTT	CASRGSFNQPQHF
.	TRBV28	.	TRBJ1-5	TGTGCCAGCAGTCATACCAATCGGGGACAGCCCCAGCATTTT	CASSHTNRGQPQHF
.	TRBV6-6	once	TRBJ1-2	TGTGCCAGCTCTAATACGGGGGGCTACACCTTC	CASSNTGGYTF
TRBD1	TRBV6-1	.	TRBJ1-1	TGTGCCAGTAATACAGGGGGAACTGAAGCTTTCTTT	CASNTGGTEAFF
TRBD2	TRBV9	.	TRBJ2-3	TGTGCCAGCAGCCCTCCAATAGCGGGAGTCACAGATACGCAGTATTTT	CASSPPIAGVTDTQYF
.	TRBV30	.	TRBJ2-7	TGTGCCTGGAGTGAAGTAGGGAGGACCTACGAGCAGTACTTC	CAWSEVGRTYEQYF
TRBD1	TRBV18	.	TRBJ1-4	TGTGCCAGCTCACCGGGACAGGGGGCACGAAAACTGTTTTTT	CASSPGQGARKLFF
.	TRBV11-2	.	TRBJ2-1	TGTGCCAGCAGCTTAGATTCGCTAGTGAATGAGCAGTTCTTC	CASSLDSLVNEQFF
TRBD1	TRBV27	.	TRBJ1-4	TGTGCCAGCAGGGGTTGGCCGGGACAGGGGGATGAAAAACTGTTTTTT	CASRGWPGQGDEKLFF
TRBD1	TRBV5-8	.	TRBJ1-2	TGTGCCAGCAGATTTACAGGGGCCGTGCATTATGGCTACACCTTC	CASRFTGAVHYGYTF
.	TRBV5-1	.	TRBJ2-6	TGCGCCAGCAGCTTGGGAATGGCAGATGGGGCCAACGTCCTGACTTTC	CASSLGMADGANVLTF
TRBD2	TRBV5-6	.	TRBJ2-5	TGTGCCAGCAGCTTGGATCTAGCGGGAGCAGAGACCCAGTACTTC	CASSLDLAGAETQYF
.	TRBV5-1	.	TRBJ1-1	TGCGCCAGCAGCTCGGTATATGAAGCTTTCTTT	CASSSVYEAFF
TRBD1	TRBV6-1	.	TRBJ1-5	TGTGCCACGGGGACAGGGGTCGTTCAGCCCCAGCATTTT	CATGTGVVQPQHF
TRBD1	TRBV2	.	TRBJ2-5	TGTGCCAGCAGTGAGTCGACAGGGTCGAGTCTAGAGACCCAGTACTTC	CASSESTGSSLETQYF
.	TRBV29-1	.	TRBJ1-1	TGCAGCGTCGCCTACTGGGACACTGAAGCTTTCTTT	CSVAYWDTEAFF
TRBD2	TRBV28	.	TRBJ2-5	TGTGCCAGCAGCCTACTAGCGGGAGTAGAGACCCAGTACTTC	CASSLLAGVETQYF
TRBD2	TRBV5-6	.	TRBJ2-7	TGTGCCAGCAGCCCCCCCTCGACTAGCACGTACGAGCAGTACTTC	CASSPPSTSTYEQYF
TRBD2	TRBV30	.	TRBJ2-7	TGTGCCTCGCAGCGGGAGACGGACGAGCAGTACTTC	CASQRETDEQYF
.	TRBV5-4	once	TRBJ2-7	TGTGCCAGCTCGGAGCCAGGGCTGGGTAACGAGCAGTACTTC	CASSEPGLGNEQYF
TRBD1	TRBV7-9	.	TRBJ1-4	TGTGCCAGCAGCTTAGGGACAGGGTCTTACGAAAAACTGTTTTTT	CASSLGTGSYEKLFF
TRBD2	TRBV7-9	.	TRBJ2-7	TGTGCCAGCAGCTTAGGGGGAGCGGGAGGGAGCGAGCAGTACTTC	CASSLGGAGGSEQYF
TRBD1	TRBV28	.	TRBJ1-5	TGTGCCAGCAGTTCTTGGACGGGACAGGGTAATCAGCCCCAGCATTTT	CASSSWTGQGNQPQHF
.	TRBV2	.	TRBJ2-1	TGTGCCAGTAAACCGGACTTAAACAATGAGCAGTTCTTC	CASKPDLNNEQFF
.	TRBV9	.	TRBJ1-1	TGTGCCAGCAGCGTAGAGGTGAACACTGAAGCTTTCTTT	CASSVEVNTEAFF
TRBD2	TRBV9	.	TRBJ2-1	TGTGCCAGCAGCGCCACCGGGACTAGCTTTAATGAGCAGTTCTTC	CASSATGTSFNEQFF
TRBD2	TRBV9	.	TRBJ2-3	TGTGCCAGCAGCGCCACAACCTTTAGCGGGAGGGTAGATACGCAGTATTTT	CASSATTFSGRVDTQYF
TRBD2	TRBV9	.	TRBJ2-7	TGTGCCAGCAGCGTAGGAATTGGAGGGAGGGCCGTCGAGCAGTACTTC	CASSVGIGGRAVEQYF
TRBD2	TRBV10-3	once	TRBJ2-1	TGTGCCATCAGTGAGTTGCGGGAGGGCCCCAATGAGCAGTTCTTC	CAISELREGPNEQFF